In this sample, the clone carrying this TCR beta chain turned up a few times. This CDR3 comprises 16 residues. Each CDR3 protein gets one entry after TCRdb re-called the 5' RACE reads with MiXCR. The data show about 430,000 distinct CDR3 sequences, approximately 24% seen once. This entry belongs to a study of T-cell memory formation after mild COVID-19. J is TRBJ1-6 and V is TRBV21-1; TRBD1 is the table's D call and was not checked against the DNA. TRBV21-1 is a listed pseudogene. The source material was PBMCs or a T cell subset sorted from them (not recorded which). The receptor's source is an adult woman who had mild COVID-19 (a few samples of this study predate the infection). Cell type and time point are not known. CDR3 amino acids: CASSKETGQGNSPLHF. The CDR3 DNA sequence: TGTGCCAGCAGCAAAGAGACAGGGCAGGGAAATTCACCCCTCCACTTT.